This T cell receptor (beta chain) emerged from a study of blood T cell repertoires in COVID-19. Across the study: PBMCs, B-cell-depleted T cells, or T cells provided the cDNA or gDNA that made up the material.

Clones were sequenced by immunoSEQ multiplex PCR, and TCRdb holds only the in-frame ones, with some missing. This table has roughly 160,000 clones, over 70% appearing once. Trimming left V 6 bases short and J 0 bases short, with 12 bases between. From germline, CDR1 is MNHNY and CDR2 SVGAGI (reference sequence). The CDR3 is made up of 14 amino acids. The V gene is TRBV6-6, the J gene TRBJ2-7; perhaps TRBD2 as D (6 bases). This TCR was recovered from a woman in her 40s with acute COVID-19. The sample was PBMCs or T cells enriched from blood (not recorded which). The CDR3 sequence: CASRPPGDSYEQYF. CDR3 sequence (DNA): TGTGCCAGCAGGCCACCGGGAGACTCCTACGAGCAGTACTTC.